These 2 T cell receptor beta chains were sequenced from one sample in a study of OX40 agonist ivuxolimab in advanced cancers. TCRdb's table, derived via immunoSEQ multiplex PCR, lists solely in-frame clones and lacks some. The table has roughly 120,000 clones, around 90% seen once. The source material was CD4+ or CD8+ T cells sorted from blood, sampled in a trial of the OX40 agonist ivuxolimab. These receptors were obtained from an adult with an advanced solid tumor such as melanoma, head and neck, liver or kidney cancer.

V is TRBV18 and J is TRBJ1-1; D is ambiguous. V lost 2 bases and J 5 bases, leaving 15 bases between the germline ends. The CDR3 covers 15 residues. Per germline, CDR1 KGHSH and CDR2 LQKENI. The CDR3, as DNA: TGTGCCAGCTCACCAGTCATAGAAGGGCAAACTGAAGCTTTCTTT. It specifies CASSPVIEGQTEAFF.

The J gene is TRBJ1-1, the V gene TRBV7-3, with D possibly matching TRBD1 (5 bases). With 5 bases removed from V and 2 bases from J, the gap between germline ends came to 21 bases. The length of the CDR3 is 17 residues. CDR1 and CDR2 from the germline V gene are SGHTA and FQGTGA. As DNA, the CDR3 is TGTGCCAGCAGCGGACCGGACGGGGGAAGGGTAAACACTGAAGCTTTCTTT. It yields the protein CASSGPDGGRVNTEAFF.